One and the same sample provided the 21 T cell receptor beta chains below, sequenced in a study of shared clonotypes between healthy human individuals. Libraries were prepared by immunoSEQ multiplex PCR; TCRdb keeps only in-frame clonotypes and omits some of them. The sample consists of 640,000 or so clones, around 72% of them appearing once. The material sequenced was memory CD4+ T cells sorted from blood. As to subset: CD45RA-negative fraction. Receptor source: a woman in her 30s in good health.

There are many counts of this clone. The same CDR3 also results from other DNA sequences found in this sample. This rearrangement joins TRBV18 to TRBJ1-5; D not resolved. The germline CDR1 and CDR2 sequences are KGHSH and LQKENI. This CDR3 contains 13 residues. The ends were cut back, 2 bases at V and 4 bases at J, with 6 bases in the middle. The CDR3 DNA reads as TGTGCCAGCTCACCAGGGGAGAATCAGCCCCAGCATTTT. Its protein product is CASSPGENQPQHF. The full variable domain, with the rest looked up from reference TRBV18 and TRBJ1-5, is NAGVMQNPRHLVRRRGQEARLRCSPMKGHSHVYWYRQLPEEGLKFMVYLQKENIIDESGMPKERFSAEFPKEGPSILRIQQVVRGDSAAYFCASSPGENQPQHFGDGTRLSIL.

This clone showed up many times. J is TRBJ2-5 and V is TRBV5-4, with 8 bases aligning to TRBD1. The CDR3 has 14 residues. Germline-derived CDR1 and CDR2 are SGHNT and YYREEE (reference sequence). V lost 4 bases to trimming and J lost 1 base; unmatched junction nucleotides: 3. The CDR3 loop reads CASSHGTGQETQYF. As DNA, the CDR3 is TGTGCCAGCAGCCACGGGACAGGCCAAGAGACCCAGTACTTC.

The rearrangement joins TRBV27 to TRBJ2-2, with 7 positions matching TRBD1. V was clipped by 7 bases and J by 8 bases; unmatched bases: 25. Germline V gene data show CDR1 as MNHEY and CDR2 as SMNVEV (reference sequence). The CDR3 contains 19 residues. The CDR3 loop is CASTRIGQASPGGAGELFF. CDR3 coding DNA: TGTGCCAGCACCAGGATAGGCCAGGCCAGCCCAGGGGGTGCGGGGGAGCTGTTTTTT.

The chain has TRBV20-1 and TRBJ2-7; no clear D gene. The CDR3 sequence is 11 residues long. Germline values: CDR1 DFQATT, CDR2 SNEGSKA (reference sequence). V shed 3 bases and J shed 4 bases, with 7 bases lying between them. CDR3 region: CSASIQYEQYF. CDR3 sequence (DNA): TGCAGTGCTAGTATACAGTACGAGCAGTACTTC.

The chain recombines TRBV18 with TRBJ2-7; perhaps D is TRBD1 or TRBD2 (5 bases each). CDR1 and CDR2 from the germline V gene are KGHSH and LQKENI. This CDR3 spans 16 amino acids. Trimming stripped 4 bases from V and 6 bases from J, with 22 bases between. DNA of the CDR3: TGTGCCAGCTCACTCAACCCCCCCGGGGCAAACCTCGAGCAGTACTTC. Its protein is CASSLNPPGANLEQYF.

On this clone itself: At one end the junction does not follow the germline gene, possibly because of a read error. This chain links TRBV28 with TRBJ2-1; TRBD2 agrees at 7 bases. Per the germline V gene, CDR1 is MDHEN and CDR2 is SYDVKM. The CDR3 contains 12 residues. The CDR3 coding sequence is TGTGCCAGCAGCGGGCGTACGGGAGGTCGGGTCTTC. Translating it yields CASSGRTGGRVF. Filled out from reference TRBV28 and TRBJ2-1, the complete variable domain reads DVKVTQSSRYLVKRTGEKVFLECVQDMDHENMFWYRQDPGLGLRLIYFSYDVKMKEKGDIPEGYSVSREKKERFSLILESASTNQTSMYLCASSGRTGGRVFGPGTRLTVL.

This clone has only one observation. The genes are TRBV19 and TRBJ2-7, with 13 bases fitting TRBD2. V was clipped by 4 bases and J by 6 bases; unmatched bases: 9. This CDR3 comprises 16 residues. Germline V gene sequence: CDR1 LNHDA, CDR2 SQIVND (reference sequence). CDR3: CASSTRRTSGSIEQYF. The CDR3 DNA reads TGTGCCAGTAGTACTCGGAGGACTAGCGGGAGTATCGAGCAGTACTTC.

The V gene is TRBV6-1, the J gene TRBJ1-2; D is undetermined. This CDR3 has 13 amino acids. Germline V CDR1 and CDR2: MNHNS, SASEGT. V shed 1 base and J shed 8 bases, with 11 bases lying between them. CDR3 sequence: CASSEDVGGGYTF. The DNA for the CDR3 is TGTGCCAGCAGTGAAGACGTAGGCGGGGGCTACACCTTC.

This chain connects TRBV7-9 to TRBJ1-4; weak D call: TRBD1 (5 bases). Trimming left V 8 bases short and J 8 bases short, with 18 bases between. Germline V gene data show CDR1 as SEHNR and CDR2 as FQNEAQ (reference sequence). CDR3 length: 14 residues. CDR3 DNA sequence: TGTGCCAGCTCGGGGACTAACGGTGGGGAAAAACTGTTTTTT. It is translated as CASSGTNGGEKLFF.

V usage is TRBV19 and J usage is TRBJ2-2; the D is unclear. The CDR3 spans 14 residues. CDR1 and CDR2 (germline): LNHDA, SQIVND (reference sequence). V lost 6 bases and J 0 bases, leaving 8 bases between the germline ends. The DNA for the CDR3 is TGTGCCAGTAGGAGCCGGACGAACACCGGGGAGCTGTTTTTT. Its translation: CASRSRTNTGELFF.

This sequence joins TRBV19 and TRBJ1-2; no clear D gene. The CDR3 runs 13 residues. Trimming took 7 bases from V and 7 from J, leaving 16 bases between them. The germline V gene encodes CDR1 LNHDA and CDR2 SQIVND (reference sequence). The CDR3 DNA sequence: TGTGCCAGTACCCGCGTATCCGGGCGTGGCTACACCTTC. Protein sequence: CASTRVSGRGYTF.

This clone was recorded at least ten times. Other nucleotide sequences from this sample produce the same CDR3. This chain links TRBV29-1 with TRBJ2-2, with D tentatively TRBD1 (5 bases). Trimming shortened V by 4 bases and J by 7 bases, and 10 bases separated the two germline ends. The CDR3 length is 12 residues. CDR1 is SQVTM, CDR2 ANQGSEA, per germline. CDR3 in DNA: TGCAGCGTTGGCCAGGGTCACGGGGAGCTGTTTTTT. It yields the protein CSVGQGHGELFF.

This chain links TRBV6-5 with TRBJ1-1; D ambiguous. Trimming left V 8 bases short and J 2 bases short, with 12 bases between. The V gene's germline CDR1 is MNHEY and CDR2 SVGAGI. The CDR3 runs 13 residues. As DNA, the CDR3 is TGTGCCAGCGGCATTCAATCAAACACTGAAGCTTTCTTT. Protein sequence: CASGIQSNTEAFF.

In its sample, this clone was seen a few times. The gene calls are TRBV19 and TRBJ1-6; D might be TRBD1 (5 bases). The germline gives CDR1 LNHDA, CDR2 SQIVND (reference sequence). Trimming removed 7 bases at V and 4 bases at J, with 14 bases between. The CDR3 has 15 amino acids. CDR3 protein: CASTPGRHYNSPLHF. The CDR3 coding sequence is TGTGCCAGTACTCCGGGACGGCATTATAATTCACCCCTCCACTTT.

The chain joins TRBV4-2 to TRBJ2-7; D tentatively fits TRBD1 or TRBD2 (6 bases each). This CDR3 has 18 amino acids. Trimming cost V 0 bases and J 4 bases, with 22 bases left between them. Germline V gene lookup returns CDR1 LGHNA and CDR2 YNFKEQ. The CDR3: CASSQDWRAGIRGYEQYF. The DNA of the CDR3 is TGTGCCAGCAGCCAAGATTGGAGGGCTGGTATCAGGGGTTACGAGCAGTACTTC.

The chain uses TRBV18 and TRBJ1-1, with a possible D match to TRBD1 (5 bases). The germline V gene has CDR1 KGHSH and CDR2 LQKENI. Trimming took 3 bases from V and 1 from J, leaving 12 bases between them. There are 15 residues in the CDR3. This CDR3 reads CASSPRKGRNTEAFF. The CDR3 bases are TGTGCCAGCTCACCGAGGAAGGGGAGGAACACTGAAGCTTTCTTT.

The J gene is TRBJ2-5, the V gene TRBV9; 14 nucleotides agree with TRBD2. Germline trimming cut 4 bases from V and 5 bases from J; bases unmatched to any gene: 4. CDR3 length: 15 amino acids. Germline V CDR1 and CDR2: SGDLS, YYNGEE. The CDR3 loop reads CASSLGLAGVETQYF. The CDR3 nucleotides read TGTGCCAGCAGCTTGGGACTAGCGGGAGTTGAGACCCAGTACTTC.

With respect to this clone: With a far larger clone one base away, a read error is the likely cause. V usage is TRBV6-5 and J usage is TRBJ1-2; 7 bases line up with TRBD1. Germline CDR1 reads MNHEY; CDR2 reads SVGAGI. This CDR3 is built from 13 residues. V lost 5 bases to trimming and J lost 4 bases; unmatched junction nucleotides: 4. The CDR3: CASSTGTAYGYTF. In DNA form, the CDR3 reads TGTGCCAGCAGTACCGGGACAGCCTATGGCTACACCTTC.

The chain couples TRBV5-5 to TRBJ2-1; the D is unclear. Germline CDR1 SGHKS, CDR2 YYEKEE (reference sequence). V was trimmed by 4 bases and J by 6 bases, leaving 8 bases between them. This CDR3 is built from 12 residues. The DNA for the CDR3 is TGTGCCAGCAGCCTACCCACCAATGAGCAGTTCTTC. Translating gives CASSLPTNEQFF.

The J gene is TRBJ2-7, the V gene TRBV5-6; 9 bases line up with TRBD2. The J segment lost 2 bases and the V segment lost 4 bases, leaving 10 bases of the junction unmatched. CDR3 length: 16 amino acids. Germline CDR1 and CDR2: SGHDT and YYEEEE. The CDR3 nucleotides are TGTGCCAGCAGCCCGCGGAGCGGGAGGCTTCCCTACGAGCAGTACTTC. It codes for CASSPRSGRLPYEQYF. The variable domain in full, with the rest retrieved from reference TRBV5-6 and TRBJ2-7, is DAGVTQSPTHLIKTRGQQVTLRCSPKSGHDTVSWYQQALGQGPQFIFQYYEEEERQRGNFPDRFSGHQFPNYSSELNVNALLLGDSALYLCASSPRSGRLPYEQYFGPGTRLTVT.

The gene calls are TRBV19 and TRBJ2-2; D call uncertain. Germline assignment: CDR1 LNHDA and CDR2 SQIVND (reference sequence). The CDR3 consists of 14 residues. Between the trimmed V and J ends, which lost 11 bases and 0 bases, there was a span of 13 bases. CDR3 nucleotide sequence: TGTGCCTCAAAGGAGCTCGCGAACACCGGGGAGCTGTTTTTT. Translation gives CASKELANTGELFF.